The source of this T cell receptor (beta chain) is a study of spatial heterogeneity in lung cancer. TCRdb reprocessed the 5' RACE reads with MiXCR, giving one entry per CDR3 protein. The table includes about 100,000 distinct CDR3 sequences, roughly a fifth detected once. This sample's time point: blood at routine non-recurrence follow-up after resection. The input material, whole RNA from tumor, nontumor lung or frozen PBMC, was sequenced unsorted. Study results and limitations: Blood carried ubiquitous expanded tumor TCRs more at resection than follow-up.

This clonotype was seen more than once but under ten times. The antigen is unknown. This TCR was recovered from a male donor with early-stage non-small cell lung cancer. Sequenced here: PBMCs, sampled at follow-up.

The CDR3 nucleotides are TGTGCCAGCAGCTTACTAGACATGGGCACTGAAGCTTTCTTT. It is translated as CASSLLDMGTEAFF. The rearrangement links TRBV11-2 to TRBJ1-1; D gene ambiguous. The V end lost 2 bases, the J end lost 4 bases, and 11 bases lay between the germline ends. Germline V gene sequence: CDR1 SGHAT, CDR2 FQNNGV. The CDR3 length is 14 residues. Looking up the rest from reference TRBV11-2 and TRBJ1-1 gives the full variable domain: EAGVAQSPRYKIIEKRQSVAFWCNPISGHATLYWYQQILGQGPKLLIQFQNNGVVDDSQLPKDRFSAERLKGVDSTLKIQPAKLEDSAVYLCASSLLDMGTEAFFGQGTRLTVV.